The 27 T cell receptor beta chains below all came from one sample that was sequenced in a study of beta chain features in type 1 diabetes. Study-wide points: People with Type 1 diabetes carried modestly yet significantly shorter TCRB CDR3s in all four CD4+ subsets.

Expressed TCRB transcripts were sequenced because the isolated RNA had all been reverse transcribed beforehand. Sequenced by immunoSEQ multiplex PCR; TCRdb stores in-frame clones only, minus some. The table includes about 120,000 clones, less than 20% detected once. These receptors have no identified antigens. The sequenced material came from central memory CD4+ T cells from blood. Receptors were obtained from a man aged 25 to 45 with type 1 diabetes.

In this sample, this clone turned up a few times. The chain combines TRBV29-1 with TRBJ1-4; 7 bases match TRBD1. CDR3 size: 13 residues. Germline V gene data show CDR1 as SQVTM and CDR2 as ANQGSEA. V lost 6 bases to trimming and J lost 4 bases; unmatched junction nucleotides: 5. CDR3 sequence reads: CSVGDRSNEKLFF. Written as DNA, the CDR3 is TGCAGCGTGGGGGACAGAAGTAATGAAAAACTGTTTTTT. The full variable domain, in which reference TRBV29-1 and TRBJ1-4 provide the parts outside the CDR3, is SAVISQKPSRDICQRGTSLTIQCQVDSQVTMMFWYRQQPGQSLTLIATANQGSEATYESGFVIDKFPISRPNLTFSTLTVSNMSPEDSSIYLCSVGDRSNEKLFFGSGTQLSVL.

In its sample, this clone was seen a few times. J is TRBJ2-5 and V is TRBV29-1; D uncertain. V shed 0 bases and J shed 5 bases, with 13 bases lying between them. CDR1 is SQVTM, CDR2 ANQGSEA, per germline. This CDR3 has 14 residues. CDR3 bases: TGCAGCGTTGAAGATCTGGTAGGGTGGGAGACCCAGTACTTC. The encoded protein is CSVEDLVGWETQYF.

The chain combines TRBV9 with TRBJ2-2; the D is unclear. CDR1 and CDR2 (germline): SGDLS, YYNGEE. The CDR3 runs to 14 residues. Trimming pared 0 bases from V and 6 bases from J, leaving 9 bases between. CDR3 protein: CASSVASTPGELFF. CDR3 DNA sequence: TGTGCCAGCAGCGTAGCGTCAACACCCGGGGAGCTGTTTTTT. Filled out from reference TRBV9 and TRBJ2-2, the complete variable domain reads DSGVTQTPKHLITATGQRVTLRCSPRSGDLSVYWYQQSLDQGLQFLIQYYNGEERAKGNILERFSAQQFPDLHSELNLSSLELGDSALYFCASSVASTPGELFFGEGSRLTVL.

J is TRBJ1-6 and V is TRBV18, with D perhaps TRBD1 (5 bases). This CDR3 is built from 15 residues. The germline V and J ends were trimmed by 1 base and 8 bases, with 12 bases remaining between them. The V gene's germline CDR1 is KGHSH and CDR2 LQKENI. The CDR3 here is CASSPLRGSDSPLHF. The CDR3 DNA reads as TGTGCCAGCTCACCACTGAGGGGATCAGATTCACCCCTCCACTTT.

This clone was recorded a few times. The chain couples TRBV19 to TRBJ2-7; 7 nucleotides align to TRBD1. Trimming took 4 bases from V and 5 from J; bases not matched to a gene: 11. The CDR3 extends over 15 amino acids. Germline values: CDR1 LNHDA, CDR2 SQIVND (reference sequence). For the CDR3, the DNA is TGTGCCAGTAGTACCCGACAGGGTGTCGTTCACGAGCAGTACTTC. Protein product: CASSTRQGVVHEQYF.

The genes are TRBV7-2 and TRBJ2-1; the D gene could be TRBD1 or TRBD2 (5 bases each). Germline CDR1 is SGHTA and CDR2 is FQGNSA. V was trimmed by 7 bases and J by 3 bases, leaving 16 bases between them. The CDR3 runs 15 residues. CDR3 residues: CASTPSRGVYNEQFF. The CDR3 DNA reads as TGTGCCAGCACTCCTTCGAGGGGCGTCTACAATGAGCAGTTCTTC. Based on the CDR3 plus reference TRBV7-2 and TRBJ2-1, the full variable domain is GAGVSQSPSNKVTEKGKDVELRCDPISGHTALYWYRQSLGQGLEFLIYFQGNSAPDKSGLPSDRFSAERTGGSVSTLTIQRTQQEDSAVYLCASTPSRGVYNEQFFGPGTRLTVL.

V gene TRBV9 combines with J gene TRBJ2-7; D ambiguous. V dropped 1 base and J dropped 3 bases, with 11 bases sitting between them. The CDR3 is 14 residues long. CDR1 SGDLS and CDR2 YYNGEE come from the germline V gene. In DNA, the CDR3 is TGTGCCAGCAGCGTAAGTGGTCTAGACTACGAGCAGTACTTC. Its translation: CASSVSGLDYEQYF. The full variable domain, completed using reference TRBV9 and TRBJ2-7, is DSGVTQTPKHLITATGQRVTLRCSPRSGDLSVYWYQQSLDQGLQFLIQYYNGEERAKGNILERFSAQQFPDLHSELNLSSLELGDSALYFCASSVSGLDYEQYFGPGTRLTVT.

This rearrangement joins TRBV7-8 to TRBJ1-5, with 9 nucleotides matching TRBD1. Unmatched junction bases numbered 14, after V lost 3 bases and J lost 14 bases. Germline CDR1 SGHVS, CDR2 FQNEAQ. The CDR3 runs to 15 residues. The CDR3 bases are TGTGCCAGCAGCTTCGGGGACAGGGATTCAGCCCCAGAGCATTTT. Protein sequence: CASSFGDRDSAPEHF.

This chain connects TRBV7-9 to TRBJ2-1; 9 bases are shared with TRBD2. CDR1 and CDR2 from the germline V gene are SEHNR and FQNEAQ (reference sequence). This CDR3 is 15 amino acids long. V lost 1 base, J lost 5 bases, and 3 bases stayed unmatched. The DNA of the CDR3 is TGTGCCAGCAGCTTAGGACTAGCGGAAAACAATGAGCAGTTCTTC. Translated: CASSLGLAENNEQFF.

V usage is TRBV30 and J usage is TRBJ1-3; the D is unclear. V was shortened by 0 bases and J by 4 bases, with 4 bases between the two germline ends. CDR1 and CDR2 (germline): GTSNPN, SVGIG (reference sequence). The CDR3 runs to 12 residues. CDR3 protein: CAWSVQGNTIYF. CDR3 sequence (DNA): TGTGCCTGGAGTGTCCAGGGAAACACCATATATTTT.

The genes are TRBV4-3 and TRBJ1-4; D unresolved. The CDR3 runs 15 residues. Between the trimmed V and J ends, which lost 1 base and 8 bases, there was a span of 14 bases. In germline, CDR1 is LGHNA, CDR2 YSLEER. CDR3 residues: CASSQVRALREKLFF. In DNA form, the CDR3 reads TGCGCCAGCAGCCAAGTACGAGCCCTCCGGGAAAAACTGTTTTTT.

This clone was observed a few times. The V and J genes are TRBV19 and TRBJ2-2; a weak D match, TRBD2 (6 bases). V shed 6 bases and J shed 4 bases, with 18 bases lying between them. CDR3 length: 16 amino acids. Looked up from germline, CDR1 is LNHDA and CDR2 is SQIVND (reference sequence). The CDR3 DNA reads as TGTGCCAGTAGGACTGGAGGGTTGGGTTCCACCGGGGAGCTGTTTTTT. Translated, it gives CASRTGGLGSTGELFF.

This clone showed up just a few times. CDR3 amino acids: CASSPPTGARHF. The DNA for the CDR3 is TGTGCCAGCAGCCCTCCTACGGGGGCACGGCATTTT. This chain uses TRBV6-6 with TRBJ1-5, with a possible D match to TRBD1 (6 bases). CDR1 MNHNY and CDR2 SVGAGI come from the germline V gene (reference sequence). This CDR3 has 12 amino acids. V gave up 6 bases and J gave up 15 bases, with 18 bases separating them.

This chain uses TRBV4-3 with TRBJ2-2; weak D call: TRBD2 (5 bases). Germline values: CDR1 LGHNA, CDR2 YSLEER. This CDR3 region has 16 residues. V shed 0 bases and J shed 0 bases, with 8 bases lying between them. The CDR3 is CASSQDRGTNTGELFF. CDR3 bases: TGCGCCAGCAGCCAAGATCGGGGAACGAACACCGGGGAGCTGTTTTTT.

This clone was seen a single time. This chain joins TRBV11-3 and TRBJ2-6; D call uncertain. This CDR3 comprises 15 residues. The germline CDR1 and CDR2 sequences are SGHNT and YENEEA. V was shortened by 5 bases and J by 1 base, with 9 bases between the two germline ends. The CDR3 spells CASSLSWSGANVLTF. DNA for the CDR3: TGTGCCAGCAGCCTCAGCTGGTCTGGGGCCAACGTCCTGACTTTC.

This clone has a handful of counts. The CDR3 nucleotides read TGTGCCAGCACCAGAAGGAGGGCAGGGGAGACCCAGTACTTC. Amino acids: CASTRRRAGETQYF. This chain connects TRBV6-1 to TRBJ2-5; possibly TRBD2 for D (6 bases). Per the germline V gene, CDR1 is MNHNS and CDR2 is SASEGT. The CDR3 is 14 residues long. V lost 7 bases and J lost 5, with 17 bases in between.

This sequence joins TRBV6-6 and TRBJ2-5, with D perhaps matching TRBD2 (6 bases). Trimming shortened V by 6 bases and J by 4 bases, and 18 bases separated the two germline ends. Germline lookup yields CDR1 MNHNY and CDR2 SVGAGI (reference sequence). The length of the CDR3 is 15 residues. The CDR3 DNA follows: TGTGCCAGCAGGGGACGGGGGTTCGGCACAGAGACCCAGTACTTC. This gives the protein CASRGRGFGTETQYF.

The chain uses TRBV18 and TRBJ2-1; D is possibly TRBD1 or TRBD2 (5 bases each). Germline CDR1 is KGHSH and CDR2 is LQKENI. With 4 bases removed from V and 7 bases from J, the gap between germline ends came to 11 bases. This CDR3 is built from 13 residues. Written as DNA, the CDR3 is TGTGCCAGCTCACTAGAGTGGGGGAATGAGCAGTTCTTC. It encodes CASSLEWGNEQFF.

In this sample, this clone turned up a few times. The chain combines TRBV21-1 with TRBJ2-3; the table's D call, TRBD2, was not checked against the DNA. TRBV21-1 is labeled a pseudogene. CDR3 length equals 14 residues. The CDR3 DNA is TGTGCCAGCAGGGTCCCTACTCGGGGAGATACGCAGTATTTT. This translates into CASRVPTRGDTQYF.

This clone was seen more than once but under ten times. This chain links TRBV27 with TRBJ2-3; D is uncertain. V dropped 5 bases and J dropped 2 bases, with 20 bases sitting between them. The CDR3 has 17 residues. Germline V gene data show CDR1 as MNHEY and CDR2 as SMNVEV (reference sequence). The CDR3 here is CASSTNPQLYFTDTQYF. CDR3 sequence (DNA): TGTGCCAGCAGTACCAACCCCCAACTATACTTCACAGATACGCAGTATTTT.

The J gene is TRBJ2-1, the V gene TRBV5-1, with TRBD2 identical over 14 bases. Trimming at V came to 4 bases and at J to 2 bases, leaving 14 bases not matched to a gene. CDR1 and CDR2 (germline): SGHRS, YFSETQ. This CDR3 comprises 20 residues. The CDR3 is CASSAFGGTSGGNTYNEQFF. For the CDR3, the DNA is TGCGCCAGCAGCGCCTTTGGTGGGACTAGCGGGGGAAACACCTACAATGAGCAGTTCTTC.

This clone came up a few times. The V gene is TRBV28, the J gene TRBJ2-1; D is ambiguous. V was shortened by 2 bases and J by 10 bases, with 9 bases between the two germline ends. The length of the CDR3 is 12 residues. CDR1 is MDHEN, CDR2 SYDVKM, per germline. The CDR3 coding sequence is TGTGCCAGCAGTTTAGTTTTGTCCGAGCAGTTCTTC. This sequence encodes CASSLVLSEQFF.

This clone was detected many times. The rearrangement joins TRBV5-1 to TRBJ2-5; D ambiguous. Trimming stripped 4 bases from V and 7 bases from J, with 8 bases between. CDR3 size: 11 residues. From germline, CDR1 is SGHRS and CDR2 YFSETQ. The CDR3 region has the DNA TGCGCCAGCAGCGAGGTTGGGACCCAGTACTTC. Amino acid sequence: CASSEVGTQYF. Complete variable domain (other parts from reference TRBV5-1 and TRBJ2-5): KAGVTQTPRYLIKTRGQQVTLSCSPISGHRSVSWYQQTPGQGLQFLFEYFSETQRNKGNFPGRFSGRQFSNSRSEMNVSTLELGDSALYLCASSEVGTQYFGPGTRLLVL.

V usage is TRBV5-1 and J usage is TRBJ2-1; 8 bases line up with TRBD2. The CDR3 is 15 amino acids. Germline CDR1 SGHRS, CDR2 YFSETQ. Losses at the gene ends were 0 bases for V and 9 bases for J; bases not matched to a gene: 8. The CDR3 region is CASSLDGSGASEQFF. The CDR3 DNA is TGCGCCAGCAGCTTGGATGGTAGCGGGGCAAGTGAGCAGTTCTTC.

The chain has TRBV7-2 and TRBJ2-5, with D unresolved. The CDR3 is 13 residues long. Trimming pared 3 bases from V and 0 bases from J, leaving 5 bases between. Germline V gives CDR1 SGHTA, CDR2 FQGNSA. The chain's CDR3 is CASSLVYQETQYF. CDR3 coding DNA: TGTGCCAGCAGCTTGGTGTACCAAGAGACCCAGTACTTC.

This rearrangement joins TRBV7-9 to TRBJ2-1; 9 nucleotides match TRBD1. Germline trimming cut 7 bases from V and 7 bases from J; bases unmatched to any gene: 20. CDR3 size: 18 residues. Germline loops: CDR1 SEHNR, CDR2 FQNEAQ (reference sequence). The CDR3 protein is CASKRGTPGQGKWNEQFF. The CDR3 nucleotides are TGTGCCAGCAAACGGGGTACACCGGGACAGGGAAAATGGAATGAGCAGTTCTTC.

There are a few counts of this clone. V is TRBV5-1 and J is TRBJ2-1, with 8 bases aligning to TRBD1. This CDR3 spans 14 amino acids. V gave up 0 bases and J gave up 8 bases; unmatched junction bases: 4. The germline CDR1 and CDR2 sequences are SGHRS and YFSETQ. CDR3 nucleotide sequence: TGCGCCAGCAGCTTGGCAACAGGGGGTGATGAGCAGTTCTTC. The encoded protein is CASSLATGGDEQFF.